This is a list of T cell receptor beta chains from one sample in a study of T cell responses to AZD1222 COVID-19 vaccine. Produced via immunoSEQ multiplex PCR; TCRdb's table is partial and in-frame only. The sample has approximately 130,000 clones, roughly 93% seen once. The material was peripheral blood, obtained on day 0 of AZD1222 vaccination. These receptors were collected from an adult in good health. CDR3s include the opening cysteine and the closing phenylalanine or tryptophan. D genes are given only for firm matches. Rows give clone size only sometimes, using once, few, many, or a class for an expanded clone.

V	J	D	size	DNA	CDR3
TRBV30	TRBJ2-7	TRBD2	.	TGTGCCTGGAGTGTACGGACGGCTAGCGGGGGGGCCGAGATCTACGAGCAGTACTTC	CAWSVRTASGGAEIYEQYF
TRBV7-8	TRBJ2-2	TRBD2	.	TGTGCCAGCAGCTTACGGCGGGGGGCCAACACCGGGGAGCTGTTTTTT	CASSLRRGANTGELFF
TRBV6-5	TRBJ1-2	.	.	TGTGCCAGCAGTTACTCGACGGATAACTATGGCTACACCTTC	CASSYSTDNYGYTF
TRBV6-2/TRBV6-3	TRBJ2-5	.	.	TGTGCCAGCAGCCCTGGCGGGGAAGGTCACGAGACCCAGTACTTC	CASSPGGEGHETQYF
TRBV5-8	TRBJ1-5	.	.	TGTGCCAGCAGCTTGAGCTTCGGGGGCGGGGGTCTTTGGCCCCAGCATTTT	CASSLSFGGGGLWPQHF
TRBV7-9	TRBJ1-2	.	once	TGTGCCAGCAGCTCCCTACCAGGATTGGGTTATGGCTACACCTTC	CASSSLPGLGYGYTF
TRBV12-3/TRBV12-4	TRBJ1-1	.	.	TGTGCCAGCAGTCCCGGACAATACACTGAAGCTTTCTTT	CASSPGQYTEAFF
TRBV6-1	TRBJ1-5	.	.	TGTGCCAGCAGTGGTTACGACAGATATAGCAATCAGCCCCAGCATTTT	CASSGYDRYSNQPQHF
TRBV4-1	TRBJ1-1	TRBD1	.	TGCGCCAGCAGCCCTCTGGGGCAGGGGGACACTGAAGCTTTCTTT	CASSPLGQGDTEAFF
TRBV2	TRBJ1-6	.	once	TGTGCCAGCAGTGAAGTCCCTAATTCACCCCTCCACTTT	CASSEVPNSPLHF
TRBV18	TRBJ1-1	.	once	TGTGCCAGCTCTACCGGATCTATAACCCTCAACACTGAAGCTTTCTTT	CASSTGSITLNTEAFF
TRBV5-1	TRBJ1-2	.	.	TGCGCCAGCAGCTTGGCGGGGGGCTTGGGAGGCTACACCTTC	CASSLAGGLGGYTF
TRBV3-1/TRBV3-2	TRBJ1-2	TRBD1	.	TGTGCCAGCAGCCAAGGTCGACAGGGGGCGAGATATGGCTACACCTTC	CASSQGRQGARYGYTF
TRBV24-1	TRBJ2-3	TRBD2	.	TGTGCCACCAGTGATGGGGGGGTCGCCGATACGCAGTATTTT	CATSDGGVADTQYF
TRBV18	TRBJ2-1	.	.	TGTGCCAGCTCACCAGGAGGCTCCTACAATGAGCAGTTCTTC	CASSPGGSYNEQFF
TRBV5-1	TRBJ1-1	.	.	TGCGCCAGCAGCTTGGGTAGGACTGAAGCTTTCTTT	CASSLGRTEAFF
TRBV6-6	TRBJ1-5	.	.	TGTGCCAGCAGCCCCCCCCTGAATCAGCCCCAGCATTTT	CASSPPLNQPQHF
TRBV6-6	TRBJ1-2	.	few	TGTGCCAGCAGGCTGGGGGTTCCGGGGTCTTATGGCTACACCTTC	CASRLGVPGSYGYTF
TRBV5-1	TRBJ2-2	.	.	TGCGCCAGCGGTAGGGGGAACACCGGGGAGCTGTTTTTT	CASGRGNTGELFF
TRBV11-2	TRBJ2-3	.	.	TGTGCCAGCAGCACCCTAGGAGATACGCAGTATTTT	CASSTLGDTQYF
TRBV10-3	TRBJ1-3	.	once	TGTGCCATCAGTGAGTCAGGGCCCGACAGAGAAAGGCTATATTTT	CAISESGPDRERLYF
TRBV18	TRBJ1-5	TRBD1	.	TGTGCCAGCTCCCGCTACCCCGGGACAGGGAAGGACCAGCCCCAGCATTTT	CASSRYPGTGKDQPQHF
TRBV9	TRBJ1-2	.	.	TGTGCCAGCAGCGTAGGGGGACGAGAAACTAACTATGGCTACACCTTC	CASSVGGRETNYGYTF